A single sample is the source of the 3 T cell receptor beta chains below, sequenced in a study of beta chain features in type 1 diabetes. Findings and caveats of the study: Moderate yet significant TCRB CDR3 shortening was seen in Type 1 diabetes patients in all four CD4+ subsets.

Reverse transcription of all isolated RNA meant that expressed TCRB transcripts were sequenced. Repertoires were generated with immunoSEQ multiplex PCR, while TCRdb's copy carries only in-frame clones and drops some. Of about 23,000 clones detected, roughly 56% appear once; the ten largest clones hold 0.35% to 0.4%. No antigens are known for them. The sample consisted of stem cell memory CD4+ T cells from blood. These TCRs come from a man in his late teens or twenties with type 1 diabetes.

The chain couples TRBV6-5 to TRBJ1-5; TRBD1 aligns across 7 bases. Germline-derived CDR1 and CDR2 are MNHEY and SVGAGI. With V trimmed by 6 bases and J by 6 bases, 5 bases remained unmatched. The CDR3 extends over 13 amino acids. CDR3 coding DNA: TGTGCCAGCAGAAGACAGGGAAGTCAGCCCCAGCATTTT. Protein product: CASRRQGSQPQHF.

This clone has only one observation. This sequence joins TRBV28 and TRBJ1-1; weak D call: TRBD1 (5 bases). V lost 3 bases to trimming and J lost 5 bases, with 10 bases between them. Looked up from germline, CDR1 is MDHEN and CDR2 is SYDVKM. The CDR3 sequence is 13 residues long. The CDR3 region has the DNA TGTGCCAGCAGTTTCCAGGGAGGGACTGAAGCTTTCTTT. It is translated as CASSFQGGTEAFF.

The chain carries TRBV7-2 and TRBJ2-1; 7 bases line up with TRBD2. Germline CDR1 and CDR2: SGHTA and FQGNSA. The CDR3 loop spans 15 amino acids. V lost 3 bases and J lost 1; bases outside the gene matches: 3. The CDR3 loop is CASSLELASYNEQFF. As DNA, the CDR3 is TGTGCCAGCAGCTTGGAACTAGCGTCCTACAATGAGCAGTTCTTC. The full variable domain, in which reference TRBV7-2 and TRBJ2-1 provide the parts outside the CDR3, is GAGVSQSPSNKVTEKGKDVELRCDPISGHTALYWYRQSLGQGLEFLIYFQGNSAPDKSGLPSDRFSAERTGGSVSTLTIQRTQQEDSAVYLCASSLELASYNEQFFGPGTRLTVL.